Listed here are 23 T cell receptor beta chains from one sample, sequenced in a study of blood T cell repertoires in COVID-19. Sequencing used immunoSEQ multiplex PCR; TCRdb keeps in-frame clones, though not all of them. Of about 140,000 clones detected, 82% appear once; the ten largest clones hold around 4%. Specimen: peripheral blood. The origin of the receptors is a woman of 80 years or more with acute or convalescent COVID-19.

This chain links TRBV7-2 with TRBJ2-3; tentative D call: TRBD1 (6 bases). V was shortened by 5 bases and J by 4 bases, with 13 bases between the two germline ends. This CDR3 is 14 amino acids long. CDR1 and CDR2 from the germline V gene are SGHTA and FQGNSA. CDR3 coding DNA: TGTGCCAGCAGCCCGTCGAGGGGGTCAGATACGCAGTATTTT. It translates to CASSPSRGSDTQYF.

J is TRBJ1-2 and V is TRBV7-9; no clear D. Trimming shortened V by 1 base and J by 3 bases, and 6 bases separated the two germline ends. This CDR3 has 13 residues. Germline-derived CDR1 and CDR2 are SEHNR and FQNEAQ (reference sequence). CDR3 in DNA: TGTGCCAGCAGCTTAGTCCCATACTATGGCTACACCTTC. Encoded protein: CASSLVPYYGYTF.

This chain uses TRBV5-1 with TRBJ2-5, with 8 bases lining up with TRBD2. The CDR3 extends over 17 amino acids. Looked up from germline, CDR1 is SGHRS and CDR2 is YFSETQ. The trim removed 0 bases at V and 5 bases at J, leaving 12 bases unmatched. CDR3 residues: CASSLDPRGARGETQYF. The CDR3 bases are TGCGCCAGCAGCTTGGATCCGCGGGGGGCACGGGGCGAGACCCAGTACTTC.

V is TRBV24-1 and J is TRBJ2-3; TRBD2 matches at 8 bases. The germline V gene encodes CDR1 KGHDR and CDR2 SFDVKD. This CDR3 is 15 amino acids long. Trimming took 1 base from V and 4 from J; bases not matched to a gene: 3. CDR3 DNA sequence: TGTGCCACCAGTGATTTTGGCGGGGGGCCAGATACGCAGTATTTT. Its protein is CATSDFGGGPDTQYF.

The V gene is TRBV6-5, the J gene TRBJ2-1; D remains unclear. V was shortened by 6 bases and J by 8 bases, with 17 bases between the two germline ends. Germline-derived CDR1 and CDR2 are MNHEY and SVGAGI. This CDR3 has 14 residues. The CDR3 DNA reads as TGTGCCAGCAGAAAGTTGGATGGTAGCCATGAGCAGTTCTTC. Translation: CASRKLDGSHEQFF.

The V call is TRBV28, the J call TRBJ1-4; 9 bases agree with TRBD1. CDR1 and CDR2 from the germline V gene are MDHEN and SYDVKM. The CDR3 covers 16 residues. The ends lost 5 bases at V and 4 bases at J; junction bases unmatched: 8. CDR3 sequence reads: CASSTTGGAHNEKLFF. The CDR3 DNA reads as TGTGCCAGCAGTACCACAGGGGGCGCCCATAATGAAAAACTGTTTTTT. The entire variable domain, with the rest obtained from reference TRBV28 and TRBJ1-4, is as follows: DVKVTQSSRYLVKRTGEKVFLECVQDMDHENMFWYRQDPGLGLRLIYFSYDVKMKEKGDIPEGYSVSREKKERFSLILESASTNQTSMYLCASSTTGGAHNEKLFFGSGTQLSVL.

A few counts support this clone. The chain is built from TRBV2 and TRBJ2-3, with TRBD2 matching over 8 bases. Per the germline V gene, CDR1 is SNHLY and CDR2 is FYNNEI. CDR3 length: 12 residues. J gave up 6 bases and V 8 bases, and 4 bases lay outside the gene matches. The CDR3 sequence is CASGPSGDTQYF. The CDR3 coding sequence is TGTGCCAGCGGCCCTAGCGGGGATACGCAGTATTTT.

This chain connects TRBV2 to TRBJ1-3; possibly TRBD1 for D (6 bases). The CDR3 is 15 amino acids. Germline V gene lookup returns CDR1 SNHLY and CDR2 FYNNEI. The V end was cut by 4 bases, the J end by 2 bases, with 12 bases between. CDR3 region: CASSGQGLPGNTIYF. CDR3 nucleotides: TGTGCCAGCAGTGGTCAGGGGCTCCCTGGAAACACCATATATTTT. Filled out from reference TRBV2 and TRBJ1-3, the complete variable domain reads EPEVTQTPSHQVTQMGQEVILRCVPISNHLYFYWYRQILGQKVEFLVSFYNNEISEKSEIFDDQFSVERPDGSNFTLKIRSTKLEDSAMYFCASSGQGLPGNTIYFGEGSWLTVV.

The rearrangement links TRBV4-1 to TRBJ1-3; 7 nucleotides line up with TRBD1. This CDR3 is built from 15 residues. V shed 1 base and J 4 bases; nucleotides not matched to a gene: 4. CDR1 and CDR2 (germline): MGHRA, YSYEKL. The CDR3: CASSQGWTGGNTIYF. The CDR3 bases are TGCGCCAGCAGCCAAGGATGGACAGGCGGAAACACCATATATTTT.

This chain links TRBV9 with TRBJ2-1; no definite D call. With 0 bases removed from V and 8 bases from J, the gap between germline ends came to 6 bases. This CDR3 has 12 residues. Germline V gene data show CDR1 as SGDLS and CDR2 as YYNGEE. CDR3 sequence: CASSVELHEQFF. The DNA of the CDR3 is TGTGCCAGCAGCGTAGAACTCCATGAGCAGTTCTTC.

V and J are TRBV19 and TRBJ1-2, with no clear D. The CDR3 loop spans 16 amino acids. Germline V gene sequence: CDR1 LNHDA, CDR2 SQIVND (reference sequence). V was cut by 0 bases and J by 0 bases, with 11 bases left in between. The CDR3 DNA is TGTGCCAGTAGTATAGATCCCGCCAGATCTAACTATGGCTACACCTTC. This sequence encodes CASSIDPARSNYGYTF.

The chain is built from TRBV18 and TRBJ2-7; TRBD1 matches at 10 bases. The CDR3 consists of 15 residues. Germline V gene lookup returns CDR1 KGHSH and CDR2 LQKENI. The V and J ends lost 4 bases and 2 bases, in that order; junction bases with no gene match: 5. The CDR3 DNA is TGTGCCAGCTCACTGTCGACAGGGGGCCCCTACGAGCAGTACTTC. Translated, it gives CASSLSTGGPYEQYF.

This clone was observed a single time. As DNA, the CDR3 is TGTGCCAGCAGTTATGGGACTTCCATGGCGGGGTCTGAAGCTTTCTTT. Its protein product is CASSYGTSMAGSEAFF. The rearrangement links TRBV6-5 to TRBJ1-1; a weak D match, TRBD1 (5 bases). Germline V gene lookup returns CDR1 MNHEY and CDR2 SVGAGI. Trimming left V 3 bases short and J 6 bases short, with 20 bases between. CDR3 size: 16 residues.

The chain employs TRBV3-1 (or the pseudogene TRBV3-2) and TRBJ1-1; D ambiguous. Trimming took off 4 bases at V and 2 bases at J, with 11 bases between the two ends. The CDR3 length is 14 residues. In germline, CDR1 is LGHDT, CDR2 YNNKEL (reference sequence). CDR3 coding DNA: TGTGCCAGCAGCCGTCGGAGGACTAACACTGAAGCTTTCTTT. Translated, it gives CASSRRRTNTEAFF.

This clone was picked up one time. The rearrangement links TRBV11-2 to TRBJ2-1; TRBD2 matches 10 bases. The J segment lost 12 bases and the V segment lost 0 bases, leaving 8 bases of the junction unmatched. Germline V gene data show CDR1 as SGHAT and CDR2 as FQNNGV. The CDR3 spans 15 residues. CDR3 sequence (DNA): TGTGCCAGCAGCTTAGATATTAGCGGGGGGACCGTGCAGTTCTTC. Its translation: CASSLDISGGTVQFF.

The gene calls are TRBV9 and TRBJ1-6; unclear D gene. The CDR3 contains 16 residues. Germline lookup yields CDR1 SGDLS and CDR2 YYNGEE. V lost 2 bases and J lost 10, with 19 bases in between. The CDR3 loop is CASSVYPDGVQSPLHF. Here the CDR3 DNA reads TGTGCCAGCAGCGTCTATCCAGACGGGGTACAATCACCCCTCCACTTT.

CDR3 sequence reads: CASSFSGEGDTEAFF. The DNA for the CDR3 is TGTGCCAGCAGCTTCTCGGGGGAGGGTGACACTGAAGCTTTCTTT. The J gene is TRBJ1-1, the V gene TRBV7-2; possibly TRBD1 for D (5 bases). CDR3 length: 15 residues. Germline CDR1 reads SGHTA; CDR2 reads FQGNSA. Trimming took off 3 bases at V and 3 bases at J, with 14 bases between the two ends.

The chain recombines TRBV28 with TRBJ2-5, with TRBD2 matching 10 bases. CDR1 MDHEN and CDR2 SYDVKM come from the germline V gene. The J segment lost 2 bases and the V segment lost 6 bases, leaving 9 bases of the junction unmatched. This CDR3 comprises 16 residues. The DNA of the CDR3 is TGTGCCAGCAGCCCTCTTGCACTAGCGGGGCAAGAGACCCAGTACTTC. It yields the protein CASSPLALAGQETQYF.

V usage is TRBV5-1 and J usage is TRBJ1-2; no firm D call. V lost 1 base, J lost 3 bases, and 10 bases lay in between. The germline V gene encodes CDR1 SGHRS and CDR2 YFSETQ. This CDR3 contains 14 residues. The CDR3 is CASSLRMGDYGYTF. The CDR3 DNA reads TGCGCCAGCAGCTTGAGGATGGGAGACTATGGCTACACCTTC.

This rearrangement joins TRBV27 to TRBJ1-1; the D is unclear. CDR1 is MNHEY and CDR2 is SMNVEV in the germline V gene (reference sequence). The length of the CDR3 is 16 residues. The V gene lost 2 bases and the J gene lost 3 bases, with 16 bases spanning the gap. The CDR3 sequence is CASSLTLPQAYTEAFF. The CDR3 bases are TGTGCCAGCAGTTTAACCCTCCCGCAGGCGTACACTGAAGCTTTCTTT.

The rearrangement links TRBV9 to TRBJ2-7; possible D gene TRBD2, 6 bases. The V end was cut by 4 bases, the J end by 0 bases, with 11 bases between. This CDR3 spans 14 amino acids. Germline loops: CDR1 SGDLS, CDR2 YYNGEE. CDR3 sequence: CASSPAGFSYEQYF. The DNA of the CDR3 is TGTGCCAGCAGCCCGGCGGGGTTCTCCTACGAGCAGTACTTC.

V gene TRBV3-1 (or the pseudogene TRBV3-2) combines with J gene TRBJ2-3, with 11 bases aligning to TRBD2. Germline V lookup: CDR1 LGHDT, CDR2 YNNKEL (reference sequence). V shed 5 bases and J 2 bases; nucleotides not matched to a gene: 6. The CDR3 contains 16 residues. The CDR3 loop reads CASSSRLAGITDTQYF. The CDR3 DNA follows: TGTGCCAGCAGCTCTAGACTAGCGGGAATCACAGATACGCAGTATTTT.

V is TRBV3-1 (or the pseudogene TRBV3-2) and J is TRBJ2-1; D remains unclear. V lost 0 bases and J lost 5, with 5 bases in between. The CDR3 extends over 13 amino acids. CDR1 is LGHDT, CDR2 YNNKEL, per germline (reference sequence). The CDR3 region is CASSQDLNNEQFF. In DNA form, the CDR3 reads TGTGCCAGCAGCCAAGATCTAAACAATGAGCAGTTCTTC.